The present T cell receptor (beta chain) was sequenced within a study of OX40 agonist ivuxolimab in advanced cancers. Findings and caveats of the study: Averaged across samples, CD8+ T cells carried more expanded clones than CD4+ did.

Method: immunoSEQ multiplex PCR; TCRdb's copy keeps in-frame clones and lacks some. Here the sample spans tens of thousands of clones, around four fifths being singletons. Only a few counts were recorded for this clone. Its antigen is unidentified. This receptor was identified in an adult with an advanced solid tumor such as melanoma, head and neck, liver or kidney cancer. The sample was CD4+ or CD8+ T cells sorted from blood, taken in a trial of the OX40 agonist ivuxolimab.

The CDR3 spells CASSPRRTEGETQYF. The CDR3 coding sequence is TGTGCCAGCAGCCCCAGGCGGACCGAGGGGGAGACCCAGTACTTC. The rearrangement links TRBV7-9 to TRBJ2-5; D might be TRBD1 or TRBD2, each matching 5 bases. Per germline, CDR1 SEHNR and CDR2 FQNEAQ (reference sequence). V lost 5 bases to trimming and J lost 5 bases, with 18 bases between them. The CDR3 is 15 residues long.